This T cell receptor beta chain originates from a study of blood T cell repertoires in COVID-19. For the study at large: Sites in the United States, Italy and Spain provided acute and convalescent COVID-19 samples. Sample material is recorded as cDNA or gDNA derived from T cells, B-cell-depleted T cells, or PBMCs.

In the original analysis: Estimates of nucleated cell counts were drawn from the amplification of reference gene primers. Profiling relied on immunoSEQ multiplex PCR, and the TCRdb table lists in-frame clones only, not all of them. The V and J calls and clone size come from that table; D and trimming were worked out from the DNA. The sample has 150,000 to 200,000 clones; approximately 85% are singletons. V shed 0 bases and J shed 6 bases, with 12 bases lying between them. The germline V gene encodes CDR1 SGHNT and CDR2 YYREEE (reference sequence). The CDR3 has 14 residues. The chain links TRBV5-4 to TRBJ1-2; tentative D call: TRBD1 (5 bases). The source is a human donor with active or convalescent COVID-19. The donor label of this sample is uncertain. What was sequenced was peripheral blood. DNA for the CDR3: TGTGCCAGCAGCTTGGGACAGCCCTCTCATGGCTACACCTTC. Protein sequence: CASSLGQPSHGYTF.